The T cell receptor (beta chain) under discussion was sequenced for a study of OX40 agonist ivuxolimab in advanced cancers. CDR1 is SGDLS, CDR2 YYNGEE, per germline. V was pared by 4 bases and J by 0 bases, with 7 bases of the junction left unmatched. This CDR3 comprises 15 residues. This table comes from immunoSEQ multiplex PCR, and its TCRdb copy is limited to in-frame clones, with some not included. There are approximately 40,000 clones in the sample; 70% to 90% occur only once, and roughly 25% lies in the top ten. This sequence joins TRBV9 and TRBJ2-7; 7 positions match TRBD2. This clonotype was sampled from an adult with an advanced solid tumor such as melanoma, head and neck, liver or kidney cancer. The sequences come from CD4+ or CD8+ T cells sorted from blood, collected in a trial of the OX40 agonist ivuxolimab. In DNA form, the CDR3 reads TGTGCCAGCAGCCCGGAACGGGAGGCCTCCTACGAGCAGTACTTC. This translates into CASSPEREASYEQYF. Complete variable domain (other parts from reference TRBV9 and TRBJ2-7): DSGVTQTPKHLITATGQRVTLRCSPRSGDLSVYWYQQSLDQGLQFLIQYYNGEERAKGNILERFSAQQFPDLHSELNLSSLELGDSALYFCASSPEREASYEQYFGPGTRLTVT.